The clone carrying this T cell receptor (beta chain) was found once. Its matching antigen is unknown. This sample stems from a study of CD8 T cells in Susac syndrome. General study findings and limits: Regarding the TCR sequencing and HLA analysis, the study admitted that a relatively small number of individuals were involved.

TCR beta was sequenced from blood CD8+ and CD4+ T cells. Purification of the CD8+ and CD4+ T cells relied on negative isolation, and TEMRA cells underwent FACS enrichment. The authors reverse transcribed roughly 0.5 to 1 ug RNA with random hexamers. The authors amplified TCR beta CDR3 across 54 Vbeta and 13 Jbeta using immunoSEQ multiplex PCR. TCRdb processed the immunoSEQ multiplex PCR reads anew with MiXCR; each CDR3 protein has one entry. Of some 80,000 distinct CDR3 sequences detected, roughly 94% appear once; the ten largest clones hold about 0.27%. Between the trimmed V and J ends, which lost 5 bases and 0 bases, there was a span of 4 bases. CDR1 and CDR2 from the germline V gene are SGHVS and FQNEAQ. The CDR3 runs 13 residues.

The rearrangement uses TRBV7-8 and TRBJ2-2; D remains ambiguous. This sequence was found in a human donor in good health. Sequencing was done on a sample of CD8+ T cells from PBMCs. The CDR3 spells CASSATNTGELFF. Written as DNA, the CDR3 is TGTGCCAGCAGCGCCACGAACACCGGGGAGCTGTTTTTT. Full variable domain (remainder filled in from reference TRBV7-8 and TRBJ2-2): GAGVSQSPRYKVAKRGQDVALRCDPISGHVSLFWYQQALGQGPEFLTYFQNEAQLDKSGLPSDRFFAERPEGSVSTLKIQRTQQEDSAVYLCASSATNTGELFFGEGSRLTVL.